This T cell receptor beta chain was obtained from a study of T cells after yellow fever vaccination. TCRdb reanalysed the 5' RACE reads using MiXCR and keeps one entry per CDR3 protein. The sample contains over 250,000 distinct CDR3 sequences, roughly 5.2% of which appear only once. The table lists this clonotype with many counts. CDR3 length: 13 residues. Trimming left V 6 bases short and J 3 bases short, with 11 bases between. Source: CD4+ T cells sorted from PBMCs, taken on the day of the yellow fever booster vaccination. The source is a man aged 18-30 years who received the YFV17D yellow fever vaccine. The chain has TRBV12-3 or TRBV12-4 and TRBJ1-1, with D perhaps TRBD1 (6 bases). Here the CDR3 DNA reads TGTGCCAGCAGGGAACAGGGTGACACTGAAGCTTTCTTT. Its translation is CASREQGDTEAFF.